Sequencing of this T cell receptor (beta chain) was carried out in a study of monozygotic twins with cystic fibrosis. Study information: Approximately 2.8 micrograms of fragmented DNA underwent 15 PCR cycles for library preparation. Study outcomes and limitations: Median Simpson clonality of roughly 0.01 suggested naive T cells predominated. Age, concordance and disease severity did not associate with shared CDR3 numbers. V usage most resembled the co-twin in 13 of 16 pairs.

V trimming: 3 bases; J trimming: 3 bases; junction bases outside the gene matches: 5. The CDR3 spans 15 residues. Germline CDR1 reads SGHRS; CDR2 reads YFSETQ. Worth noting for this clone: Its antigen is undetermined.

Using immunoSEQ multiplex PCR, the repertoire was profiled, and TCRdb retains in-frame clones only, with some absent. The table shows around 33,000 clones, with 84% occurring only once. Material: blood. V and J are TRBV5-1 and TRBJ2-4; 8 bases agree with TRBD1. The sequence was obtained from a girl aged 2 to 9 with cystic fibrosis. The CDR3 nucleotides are TGCGCCAGCAGCTCACAACAGGGGGGCAAAAACATTCAGTACTTC. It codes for CASSSQQGGKNIQYF.